These 14 T cell receptor beta chains were all obtained from the same sample, sequenced in a study of regulatory T cells in long-lasting Graves disease. For TCR beta, libraries came from iRepertoire HTBI primers and Arm-PCR of CDR3 regions. TCRdb used MiXCR to reprocess the multiplex PCR reads, holding one entry per CDR3 protein. The table includes hundreds of thousands of distinct CDR3 sequences, roughly 15% detected once. Noted time point: newly diagnosed GD, antithyroid drugs for less than 3 months. The TCR library was made from RNA extracted from PBMCs. The data also belong to a second study, concerning T cells in Graves' hyperthyroidism and ophthalmopathy.

The sequenced sample was peripheral blood mononuclear cells (PBMCs), obtained at new diagnosis, from a patient treated with antithyroid drugs. Every receptor here comes from a woman aged 35-60 years with Graves disease.

This clonotype was seen only once. This may come from a read error, since a much larger clone is one base off. This rearrangement joins TRBV15 to TRBJ1-1, with D uncertain. The length of the CDR3 is 14 residues. Trimming stripped 1 base from V and 5 bases from J, with 11 bases between. Germline V CDR1 and CDR2: LNHNV, YYDKDF (reference sequence). CDR3 protein: CATSRGLSVTEAFF. DNA for the CDR3: TGTGCCACCAGCAGAGGTCTGAGTGTGACTGAAGCTTTCTTT.

This clonotype was counted between two and nine times. V gene TRBV29-1 combines with J gene TRBJ1-2; TRBD1 matches at 7 bases. Germline V gene lookup returns CDR1 SQVTM and CDR2 ANQGSEA. V lost 1 base, J lost 5 bases, and 10 bases stayed unmatched. This CDR3 contains 15 residues. This CDR3 is CSVEVGDSEVYGYTF. CDR3 in DNA: TGCAGCGTTGAAGTTGGGGACAGCGAAGTATATGGCTACACCTTC.

The DNA for the CDR3 is TGTGCCAGCAGCCCCCGACAGGGGAGCTCTGGAAACACCATATATTTT. Translating gives CASSPRQGSSGNTIYF. This chain connects TRBV9 to TRBJ1-3; 8 nucleotides line up with TRBD1. This CDR3 has 16 amino acids. Germline V CDR1 and CDR2: SGDLS, YYNGEE. Trimming cost V 4 bases and J 0 bases; bases outside gene matches: 6.

V and J are TRBV12-3 or TRBV12-4 and TRBJ2-5; D unresolved. Trimming cost V 6 bases and J 9 bases, with 17 bases left between them. CDR3 size: 13 residues. CDR3 sequence (DNA): TGTGCCAGCAGCCGCTACCTAGATGGGGCCCAGTACTTC. The encoded protein is CASSRYLDGAQYF.

The rearrangement uses TRBV20-1 and TRBJ2-1, with 8 nucleotides matching TRBD2. This CDR3 has 13 amino acids. Germline V gives CDR1 DFQATT, CDR2 SNEGSKA (reference sequence). Germline trimming cut 3 bases from V and 6 bases from J; bases unmatched to any gene: 4. The CDR3 DNA reads as TGCAGTGCTAGCGGGGGGGCCGTCAATGAGCAGTTCTTC. Its translation: CSASGGAVNEQFF.

The rearrangement links TRBV5-1 to TRBJ1-1; the match to TRBD1 covers 7 bases. The CDR3 is 15 amino acids. Germline CDR1 SGHRS, CDR2 YFSETQ. V shed 4 bases and J 1 base; nucleotides not matched to a gene: 7. CDR3 sequence (DNA): TGCGCCAGCAGCCTGGAAGGGGGCAAGAACACTGAAGCTTTCTTT. Amino acid sequence: CASSLEGGKNTEAFF.

This clonotype was recorded many times. The chain has TRBV2 and TRBJ2-1; D gene ambiguous. The J call is doubtful: the DNA matches TRBJ2-5 better. The CDR3 length is 14 residues. The germline V gene encodes CDR1 SNHLY and CDR2 FYNNEI. The CDR3 spells CASSAYILQETQYF. The CDR3 DNA reads TGTGCCAGCAGTGCCTACATACTGCAAGAGACCCAGTACTTC.

Ten or more counts support this clonotype. The V call is TRBV11-2, the J call TRBJ2-5; perhaps TRBD2 as D (6 bases). The V gene's germline CDR1 is SGHAT and CDR2 FQNNGV. The ends were cut back, 5 bases at V and 1 base at J, with 14 bases in the middle. This CDR3 has 15 amino acids. The CDR3 nucleotides are TGTGCCAGCAGCCTCGGGGGAGGCGGCCAAGAGACCCAGTACTTC. This gives the protein CASSLGGGGQETQYF.

Many counts were recorded for this clonotype. The chain recombines TRBV29-1 with TRBJ2-3; D is perhaps TRBD1 (5 bases). V was clipped by 2 bases and J by 1 base, with 19 bases between them. Germline CDR1 reads SQVTM; CDR2 reads ANQGSEA. This CDR3 is 17 amino acids long. The CDR3 reads CSVEIAAAGLRTDTQYF. DNA of the CDR3: TGCAGCGTTGAAATCGCCGCGGCAGGGCTACGCACAGATACGCAGTATTTT.

As regards this clonotype: No conserved phenylalanine or tryptophan is present at the end of the CDR3, so a read error is the likely explanation. This rearrangement joins TRBV19 to TRBJ2-1; TRBD2 agrees at 9 bases. CDR1 is LNHDA and CDR2 is SQIVND in the germline V gene (reference sequence). Trimming at V came to 6 bases and at J to 7 bases, leaving 10 bases not matched to a gene. The CDR3 covers 15 residues. This chain's CDR3 is CASRPLAGPRNEQFL. The CDR3, as DNA: TGTGCCAGTAGACCCCTAGCGGGGCCCCGAAATGAGCAGTTCCTC.

This clonotype showed up just a few times. V and J are TRBV9 and TRBJ1-2; TRBD1 might be the D (5 bases). Trimming removed 6 bases from V and 4 bases from J, with 16 bases in between. The CDR3 loop spans 14 amino acids. CDR1 is SGDLS and CDR2 is YYNGEE in the germline V gene. The CDR3 nucleotides read TGTGCCAGCACCCCGGGAGGGGTTGGCTATGGCTACACCTTC. It is translated as CASTPGGVGYGYTF.

Many counts were recorded for this clonotype. V usage is TRBV6-2 or TRBV6-3 and J usage is TRBJ2-7; a possible D gene is TRBD1 (6 bases). Germline loops: CDR1 MNHEY, CDR2 SVGEGT. The CDR3 is 14 residues long. Trimming stripped 2 bases from V and 1 base from J, with 9 bases between. The CDR3 nucleotides are TGTGCCAGCAGTTACACCCAGGGGTCCTACGAGCAGTACTTC. Amino acids: CASSYTQGSYEQYF.

This clonotype was found a few times. The chain combines TRBV20-1 with TRBJ2-1, with D maybe TRBD2 (5 bases). The CDR3 has 14 amino acids. The V end lost 0 bases, the J end lost 8 bases, and 14 bases lay between the germline ends. In germline, CDR1 is DFQATT, CDR2 SNEGSKA (reference sequence). The CDR3 bases are TGCAGTGCTAGAGATGCACTAGAAGGCTATGAGCAGTTCTTC. Amino acids: CSARDALEGYEQFF.

This clonotype was seen repeatedly, ten times or more. This rearrangement joins TRBV20-1 to TRBJ2-3, with unresolved D. V was clipped by 3 bases and J by 15 bases, with 19 bases between them. The CDR3 extends over 12 amino acids. Germline V gene sequence: CDR1 DFQATT, CDR2 SNEGSKA (reference sequence). The CDR3 region is CSARPEFVESYF. CDR3 bases: TGCAGTGCTAGGCCAGAGTTCGTCGAGTCCTATTTT.